The rows below give T cell receptor beta chains drawn from one sample of a study of T cells in Graves' hyperthyroidism and ophthalmopathy. TCRdb independently ran MiXCR on the multiplex PCR reads; one entry per CDR3 protein. In the table there are hundreds of thousands of distinct CDR3 sequences, about a third of which are singletons. The sample comprised blood. The source of these receptors is a woman aged 40 to 50 with Graves' hyperthyroidism. CDR3s leave out the opening cysteine and the closing phenylalanine or tryptophan. Size is omitted from some rows. Given values are once, few, many or a class for expanded clones.

cdr3_aa v_call clone_size
AISGGEKDTEAF TRBV10-3 once
AVSRPEGSSGANVLT TRBV10-3 .
ASIRGVTGTTQETQY TRBV6-1 .
ASSRSNYEKLF TRBV10-1 many
ASSSSGEPRELF TRBV10-3 .
ASSQTLRRAGGYSPLH TRBV4-3 .
ASSPRGLEAF TRBV12-3/TRBV12-4 many
ASSLSPGLREAF TRBV5-1 .
SLGPGTWGETQY TRBV29-1 once
ASSQVILTNEKLF TRBV4-1 few
ASSLAPEETQY TRBV11-2 many
ASSGLAGGSTDTQY TRBV6-1 .
ASSSPGQPNTGELF TRBV7-9 .
ASSQDWAGSYGYT TRBV4-3 many
ASSLSSADTGELF TRBV7-9 many
ASSLGRIRDSHNGYT TRBV11-2 .
ASSPGDNKAWPQH TRBV19 .
ASSADRYQPQH TRBV5-1 .
ASSPPNKETQY TRBV24-1 .
SARDRGRGANVLT TRBV20-1 many
ASYRSLGANEKLF TRBV2 many
SVRVLGSHEQY TRBV29-1 .
ASSDRDRGGFQPQH TRBV7-3 .
ASSLRGLDAGEGGYT TRBV4-2 .
ASSTPADGAGNTIY TRBV19 .
AISATGTGNQPQH TRBV10-3 .
ASSRQAGRLNTEAF TRBV19 .
ASSLARQALETQY TRBV5-5 once
ASSPAQVDEAF TRBV7-2 .
ASSGNRITEAF TRBV5-1 few
ASSIWGGANTEAF TRBV19 few
ASSFVADTQY TRBV5-4 few
ASSQDITGYGNYGHT TRBV14 once
ASSLSGTSGNTIY TRBV5-1 many
SAGIPAGGQEQY TRBV20-1 many
ASSERVTGITDTQY TRBV2 .
AVLEGGRETQY TRBV6-5 few
AISSGTNVLT TRBV10-3 .
AASDSGANVLT TRBV10-3 .
ASSLEVARQGETQY TRBV11-3 many
ASSHVTTANNSPLH TRBV4-3 many
ASSLQGRESPLH TRBV5-5 many
ASRPGEQPQH TRBV7-2 .